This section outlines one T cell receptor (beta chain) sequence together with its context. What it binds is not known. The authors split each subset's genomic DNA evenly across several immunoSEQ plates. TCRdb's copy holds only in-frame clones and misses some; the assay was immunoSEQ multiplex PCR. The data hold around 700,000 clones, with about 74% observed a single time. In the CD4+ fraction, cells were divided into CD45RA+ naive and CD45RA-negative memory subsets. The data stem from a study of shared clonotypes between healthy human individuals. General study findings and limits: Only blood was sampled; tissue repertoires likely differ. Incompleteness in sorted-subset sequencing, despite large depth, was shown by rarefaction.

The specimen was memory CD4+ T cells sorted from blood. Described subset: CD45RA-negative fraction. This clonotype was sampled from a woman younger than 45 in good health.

The DNA for the CDR3 is TGTGCCAGCAGTTACAACGGACAGGGCAGAGAGACCCAGTACTTC. Its protein product is CASSYNGQGRETQYF. This rearrangement joins TRBV2 to TRBJ2-5; 8 bases map to TRBD1. Losses at the gene ends were 5 bases for V and 4 bases for J; bases not matched to a gene: 9. CDR3 size: 15 residues. Germline values: CDR1 SNHLY, CDR2 FYNNEI.